A single sample gave rise to the 21 T cell receptor beta chains below, sequenced in a study of cytomegalovirus exposure and HLA in healthy donors. The table came from immunoSEQ multiplex PCR; TCRdb's copy has only in-frame clones and leaves some out. The table includes under 200,000 clones, around 92% detected once. Sequenced material: PBMCs. All receptors come from a woman between 18 and 30 years old in good health and CMV-seropositive.

This chain connects TRBV7-3 to TRBJ2-3; D perhaps matches TRBD1 (6 bases). Looked up from germline, CDR1 is SGHTA and CDR2 is FQGTGA. The CDR3 extends over 16 amino acids. V lost 5 bases and J lost 1, with 16 bases in between. This CDR3 is CASSPSWGLGTDTQYF. The DNA of the CDR3 is TGTGCCAGCAGCCCCAGTTGGGGGCTCGGCACAGATACGCAGTATTTT.

This chain links TRBV7-8 with TRBJ1-5; TRBD1 matches at 7 bases. V was clipped by 4 bases and J by 2 bases; unmatched bases: 11. This CDR3 has 17 amino acids. The V gene's germline CDR1 is SGHVS and CDR2 FQNEAQ. In nucleotides, the CDR3 is TGTGCCAGCAGCTCGACAGGGATTTGGGCCCGCAATCAGCCCCAGCATTTT. Its translation is CASSSTGIWARNQPQHF.

CDR3 sequence (DNA): TGTGCCAGCAGTTCCCCGGGACAGTATATCTCTGAAGCTTTCTTT. It specifies CASSSPGQYISEAFF. The chain employs TRBV27 and TRBJ1-1; 7 nucleotides agree with TRBD1. The CDR3 spans 15 residues. V shed 4 bases, J shed 6 bases, and the junction held 11 bases outside the gene matches. Germline-derived CDR1 and CDR2 are MNHEY and SMNVEV (reference sequence).

This chain uses TRBV10-3 with TRBJ2-1; 9 nucleotides align to TRBD2. The CDR3 totals 16 residues. Unmatched junction bases numbered 5, after V lost 5 bases and J lost 0 bases. The germline gives CDR1 ENHRY, CDR2 SYGVKD. The CDR3 coding sequence is TGTGCCATCAGTTTTAGCGGGAGTGACTCCTACAATGAGCAGTTCTTC. Translated, it gives CAISFSGSDSYNEQFF.

The V call is TRBV6-4, the J call TRBJ2-1; 9 nucleotides match TRBD1. This CDR3 has 15 amino acids. The trim removed 5 bases at V and 9 bases at J, leaving 11 bases unmatched. Per germline, CDR1 MRHNA and CDR2 SNTAGT. The CDR3 region has the DNA TGTGCCAGCAGTTCCGGGACAGGGAGTATGGGTGAGCAGTTCTTC. The encoded protein is CASSSGTGSMGEQFF.

Of note for this clone: This CDR3 is also generated by other DNA sequences in the sample. The chain combines TRBV19 with TRBJ1-5, with 8 bases fitting TRBD1. Germline CDR1 LNHDA, CDR2 SQIVND (reference sequence). V shed 3 bases and J 2 bases; nucleotides not matched to a gene: 0. This CDR3 contains 14 residues. As DNA, the CDR3 is TGTGCCAGTAGTATGGGACAGGGCAATCAGCCCCAGCATTTT. Protein sequence: CASSMGQGNQPQHF.

This sequence joins TRBV9 and TRBJ2-1, with D uncertain. Germline CDR1 SGDLS, CDR2 YYNGEE. With 3 bases removed from V and 4 bases from J, the gap between germline ends came to 8 bases. The CDR3 covers 13 residues. CDR3 sequence: CASSAAGYNEQFF. CDR3 DNA: TGTGCCAGCAGCGCCGCAGGATACAATGAGCAGTTCTTC.

The V call is TRBV7-9, the J call TRBJ2-2; 12 nucleotides agree with TRBD2. The CDR3 runs to 15 residues. The germline gives CDR1 SEHNR, CDR2 FQNEAQ (reference sequence). The trim removed 6 bases at V and 5 bases at J, leaving 4 bases unmatched. The CDR3 sequence: CASSSGTSGTGELFF. The CDR3 bases are TGTGCCAGCAGTTCCGGGACTAGCGGGACCGGGGAGCTGTTTTTT.

The rearrangement links TRBV2 to TRBJ1-5; 8 bases map to TRBD1. Germline CDR1 reads SNHLY; CDR2 reads FYNNEI. V dropped 6 bases and J dropped 7; count of bases not matched to a gene: 11. This CDR3 comprises 15 residues. For the CDR3, the DNA is TGTGCCAGCAGCAGCAGGGGGCGCACGGAGCAGCCCCAGCATTTT. Its translation: CASSSRGRTEQPQHF.

The chain joins TRBV27 to TRBJ2-2; 13 positions agree with TRBD2. The CDR3 runs to 17 residues. Germline trimming cut 7 bases from V and 1 base from J; bases unmatched to any gene: 6. Germline CDR1 MNHEY, CDR2 SMNVEV (reference sequence). The CDR3 DNA reads TGTGCCAGCACCACCGGGACTAGCGGGAAGAACACCGGGGAGCTGTTTTTT. Residues: CASTTGTSGKNTGELFF.

This rearrangement joins TRBV15 to TRBJ2-7; 13 bases map to TRBD2. With V trimmed by 1 base and J by 1 base, 4 bases remained unmatched. The CDR3 sequence is 17 residues long. CDR1 is LNHNV and CDR2 is YYDKDF in the germline V gene (reference sequence). The chain's CDR3 is CATSRGLLAGGSYEQYF. The CDR3 nucleotides are TGTGCCACCAGCAGAGGATTACTAGCGGGAGGGTCCTACGAGCAGTACTTC.

The gene calls are TRBV7-2 and TRBJ1-2; D possibly corresponds to TRBD1 (5 bases). Germline V lookup: CDR1 SGHTA, CDR2 FQGNSA. CDR3 size: 14 residues. Trimming pared 4 bases from V and 4 bases from J, leaving 13 bases between. The chain's CDR3 is CASSSGISGYGYTF. DNA of the CDR3: TGTGCCAGCAGCTCAGGGATCTCCGGCTATGGCTACACCTTC.

This clone has more than one count but fewer than ten. J is TRBJ2-7 and V is TRBV11-3, with TRBD2 matching 8 bases. V dropped 1 base and J dropped 2; count of bases not matched to a gene: 4. CDR1 and CDR2 (germline): SGHNT, YENEEA. The CDR3 consists of 15 residues. The CDR3 region is CASSLVPGGTYEQYF. The CDR3 region has the DNA TGTGCCAGCAGCTTAGTGCCGGGAGGGACCTACGAGCAGTACTTC.

V and J are TRBV19 and TRBJ2-7; 8 nucleotides agree with TRBD1. V gave up 3 bases and J gave up 6 bases; unmatched junction bases: 19. Germline assignment: CDR1 LNHDA and CDR2 SQIVND (reference sequence). There are 18 residues in the CDR3. The DNA of the CDR3 is TGTGCCAGTAGTATGGAGGGTGGCAGGGGGCTGTCTTCTTCCGAGCAGTACTTC. Amino acid sequence: CASSMEGGRGLSSSEQYF.

The gene calls are TRBV29-1 and TRBJ2-5, with a weak D call TRBD1 (5 bases). Trimming removed 4 bases from V and 4 bases from J, with 16 bases in between. Germline V gene sequence: CDR1 SQVTM, CDR2 ANQGSEA. CDR3 size: 14 residues. The CDR3 DNA reads TGCAGCGTTGGTTGGGGCACGGTTGGAGAGACCCAGTACTTC. This encodes CSVGWGTVGETQYF.

With respect to this clone: This same CDR3 is encoded by further DNA sequences in the sample. The chain uses TRBV28 and TRBJ2-3, with 10 bases lining up with TRBD2. The V segment lost 5 bases and the J segment 0 bases; nucleotides outside the gene matches: 5. Per germline, CDR1 MDHEN and CDR2 SYDVKM. The CDR3 spans 16 residues. CDR3: CASSPRTSGSTDTQYF. The CDR3 region has the DNA TGTGCCAGCAGTCCACGGACTAGCGGTAGCACAGATACGCAGTATTTT.

The V gene is TRBV5-1, the J gene TRBJ2-5; no clear D. CDR3 length: 15 residues. Between the trimmed V and J ends, which lost 0 bases and 7 bases, there was a span of 16 bases. Germline CDR1 and CDR2: SGHRS and YFSETQ. CDR3 loop: CASSLEGLRKGTQYF. CDR3 nucleotides: TGCGCCAGCAGCTTGGAAGGCTTGCGGAAAGGGACCCAGTACTTC.

This clone was seen only once. The V gene is TRBV10-3, the J gene TRBJ1-1, with D possibly matching TRBD1 (5 bases). The ends were cut back, 4 bases at V and 7 bases at J, with 10 bases in the middle. This CDR3 spans 12 amino acids. In germline, CDR1 is ENHRY, CDR2 SYGVKD. As DNA, the CDR3 is TGTGCCATCAGTGGGGGGGTCCATGAAGCTTTCTTT. It yields the protein CAISGGVHEAFF.

The chain recombines TRBV5-1 with TRBJ2-7, with 9 positions matching TRBD1. CDR1 is SGHRS and CDR2 is YFSETQ in the germline V gene. The CDR3 is 14 residues long. Trimming removed 5 bases from V and 1 base from J; junction bases left unmatched: 4. The CDR3 DNA reads as TGCGCCAGCAGTCCAGGGACAGGGTCCTACGAGCAGTACTTC. Translating gives CASSPGTGSYEQYF.

This chain uses TRBV28 with TRBJ1-5; D possibly corresponds to TRBD1 (5 bases). The CDR3 has 12 residues. Trimming pared 8 bases from V and 5 bases from J, leaving 10 bases between. Germline loops: CDR1 MDHEN, CDR2 SYDVKM. The CDR3 protein is CASGGLHQPQHF. The CDR3 coding sequence is TGTGCCAGCGGGGGACTTCATCAGCCCCAGCATTTT.

This chain connects TRBV18 to TRBJ2-7; D is unclear. V lost 6 bases and J lost 7, with 10 bases in between. The CDR3 extends over 11 amino acids. Germline lookup yields CDR1 KGHSH and CDR2 LQKENI. The CDR3 is CASSPDLEQYF. The CDR3, as DNA: TGTGCCAGCTCTCCCGACTTGGAGCAGTACTTC.